This TCR beta chain appears in the sequencing data of a study of blood T cell repertoires in COVID-19. The V gene lost 6 bases and the J gene lost 1 base, with 10 bases spanning the gap. The CDR3 extends over 14 amino acids. Germline lookup yields CDR1 LNHDA and CDR2 SQIVND (reference sequence). Libraries were prepared by immunoSEQ multiplex PCR; TCRdb keeps only in-frame clonotypes and omits some of them. The sample carries over 45,000 clones, 89% recorded once. The chain carries TRBV19 and TRBJ1-3; D possibly corresponds to TRBD1 (5 bases). Sequencing was done on a sample of peripheral blood. This TCR came from an older woman with active COVID-19. The CDR3 spells CASSLQVSGNTIYF. The CDR3 coding sequence is TGTGCCAGTAGCCTACAGGTATCTGGAAACACCATATATTTT.